This is a list of T cell receptor beta chains from one sample in a study of T-cell memory formation after mild COVID-19. TCRdb reprocessed the 5' RACE reads with MiXCR, giving one entry per CDR3 protein. The sample has over 450,000 distinct CDR3 sequences, about 20% seen once. The specimen sequenced was PBMCs or a T cell subset sorted from them (not recorded which). These receptors were taken from an adult woman who had mild COVID-19 (a few samples of this study predate the infection). Cell type and time point are not known. CDR3s include the opening cysteine and the closing phenylalanine or tryptophan. A D gene is named only where the DNA matches it firmly. Part of the rows lack a size; the others show once, few, many or a class for expanded clones.

v_gene	d_gene	j_gene	abundance	CDR3aa	CDR3nt
TRBV29-1	NA	TRBJ1-2	NA	CSAGDGKYGYTF	TGCAGCGCTGGGGACGGGAAGTATGGCTACACCTTC
TRBV24-1	NA	TRBJ2-3	NA	CATSDLGTDDTQYF	TGTGCCACCAGTGATTTAGGCACGGACGATACGCAGTATTTT
TRBV19	TRBD2	TRBJ2-7	few	CASMAGASSYEQYF	TGTGCCAGTATGGCGGGAGCGAGCTCCTACGAGCAGTACTTC
TRBV11-3	NA	TRBJ2-3	NA	CASSLLASTDTQYF	TGTGCCAGCAGCTTACTAGCGAGCACAGATACGCAGTATTTT
TRBV20-1	TRBD2	TRBJ2-5	many	CSASGGGQETQYF	TGCAGTGCCAGCGGCGGGGGGCAAGAGACCCAGTACTTC
TRBV3-1	TRBD1	TRBJ1-5	few	CASSLTTGAIGQPQHF	TGTGCCAGCAGCCTAACTACAGGGGCCATCGGGCAGCCCCAGCATTTT
TRBV2	NA	TRBJ2-5	NA	CASSDSTGTQYF	TGTGCCAGCAGTGACAGTACAGGGACCCAGTACTTC
TRBV7-8	NA	TRBJ2-4	NA	CASSLGAAKNIQYF	TGTGCCAGCAGCTTAGGTGCGGCCAAAAACATTCAGTACTTC
TRBV6-5	TRBD1	TRBJ2-2	NA	CASSRTGQGVDTGELFF	TGTGCCAGCAGTCGTACCGGACAGGGAGTGGACACCGGGGAGCTGTTTTTT
TRBV12-3/TRBV12-4	NA	TRBJ2-1	many	CASSSSARSYNEQFF	TGTGCCAGCAGTTCGTCAGCGAGATCCTACAATGAGCAGTTCTTC
TRBV9	TRBD1	TRBJ2-7	NA	CASSISGQGIEQYF	TGTGCCAGCAGCATATCGGGACAGGGGATCGAGCAGTACTTC
TRBV28	TRBD1	TRBJ2-2	few	CASSLDRVNTGELFF	TGTGCCAGCAGTTTAGACAGGGTTAACACCGGGGAGCTGTTTTTT
TRBV5-5	TRBD1	TRBJ2-7	NA	CASSPADRVYEQYF	TGTGCCAGCAGCCCGGCCGACAGGGTCTACGAGCAGTACTTC
TRBV4-1	NA	TRBJ2-7	many	CASSQESVYEQYF	TGCGCCAGCAGCCAAGAGTCGGTCTACGAGCAGTACTTC
TRBV30	TRBD2	TRBJ2-1	NA	CAWSGGGLNEQFF	TGTGCCTGGAGTGGCGGGGGACTCAATGAGCAGTTCTTC
TRBV4-3	NA	TRBJ2-6	NA	CASSQGPLSTGANVLTF	TGCGCCAGCAGCCAAGGTCCCCTTAGCACTGGGGCCAACGTCCTGACTTTC
TRBV24-1	TRBD1	TRBJ1-2	NA	CATSAEGQGVYGYTF	TGTGCCACCAGTGCGGAGGGACAGGGGGTCTATGGCTACACCTTC
TRBV11-2	TRBD2	TRBJ2-7	NA	CASSLESASGDEQYF	TGTGCCAGCAGCTTAGAGTCGGCTAGCGGAGACGAGCAGTACTTC
TRBV28	TRBD2	TRBJ2-1	few	CASSLASGSIHEQFF	TGTGCCAGCAGTTTAGCTAGCGGGAGTATACATGAGCAGTTCTTC
TRBV12-3/TRBV12-4	TRBD2	TRBJ2-3	NA	CASSFRTSKGTDTQYF	TGTGCCAGCAGTTTTAGGACTAGCAAGGGCACAGATACGCAGTATTTT
TRBV7-9	TRBD1	TRBJ1-6	few	CATWDRGDSPLHF	TGTGCCACCTGGGACAGGGGGGATTCACCCCTCCACTTT
TRBV12-3/TRBV12-4	TRBD1	TRBJ1-1	NA	CASSLFSGGLNTEAFF	TGTGCCAGCAGTTTATTCTCAGGGGGCTTGAACACTGAAGCTTTCTTT
TRBV24-1	NA	TRBJ2-6	NA	CATSGGAGANVLTF	TGTGCCACCAGTGGCGGGGCTGGGGCCAACGTCCTGACTTTC
TRBV4-1	NA	TRBJ1-2	NA	CASSQVGANYGYTF	TGCGCCAGCAGCCAAGTAGGGGCTAACTATGGCTACACCTTC
TRBV10-3	TRBD2	TRBJ2-1	many	CAIAKAGDYNEQFF	TGTGCCATCGCAAAAGCGGGGGACTACAATGAGCAGTTCTTC
TRBV7-2	NA	TRBJ2-7	few	CASGVHRVPYEQYF	TGTGCCAGCGGCGTTCACAGGGTCCCCTACGAGCAGTACTTC
TRBV27	NA	TRBJ2-7	NA	CASSPLTSVKGDEQYF	TGTGCCAGCAGTCCCCTGACTTCTGTTAAGGGAGACGAGCAGTACTTC
TRBV27	TRBD1	TRBJ2-7	NA	CASSRQGRGTYEQYF	TGTGCCAGCAGTCGACAGGGAAGGGGGACCTACGAGCAGTACTTC
TRBV12-3/TRBV12-4	NA	TRBJ2-3	NA	CASRAGARGTDTQYF	TGTGCCAGCAGGGCAGGGGCGCGAGGCACAGATACGCAGTATTTT
TRBV14	TRBD1	TRBJ2-1	few	CASSRQGVEQFF	TGTGCCAGCAGCCGCCAGGGGGTTGAGCAGTTCTTC
TRBV6-5	NA	TRBJ1-1	few	CASSYSGGPMGTEAFF	TGTGCCAGCAGTTACAGTGGGGGCCCAATGGGTACTGAAGCTTTCTTT
TRBV2	TRBD2	TRBJ2-7	few	CARGSGGAPGEQYF	TGTGCCAGGGGGTCCGGGGGGGCGCCGGGGGAGCAGTACTTC
TRBV9	NA	TRBJ2-1	few	CASSVFGYNEQFF	TGTGCCAGCAGCGTATTCGGCTACAATGAGCAGTTCTTC
TRBV20-1	TRBD2	TRBJ2-3	NA	CSARDLAGGIDTQYF	TGCAGTGCTAGAGACCTAGCGGGAGGGATAGATACGCAGTATTTT
TRBV9	NA	TRBJ2-3	NA	CASSVSGDTQYF	TGTGCCAGCAGCGTCAGTGGAGATACGCAGTATTTT
TRBV6-5	TRBD1	TRBJ1-1	NA	CASSWGGGLNTEAFF	TGTGCCAGCAGTTGGGGAGGGGGCCTGAACACTGAAGCTTTCTTT
TRBV20-1	TRBD2	TRBJ2-3	NA	CSASSGLAGVLTQYF	TGCAGTGCTTCCTCGGGACTAGCGGGAGTCCTTACGCAGTATTTT
TRBV7-3	TRBD1	TRBJ1-1	few	CASSSDRDTEAFF	TGTGCCAGCAGCTCTGACAGGGACACTGAAGCTTTCTTT
TRBV7-2	NA	TRBJ2-5	many	CASSLGIQQETQYF	TGTGCCAGCAGCTTAGGGATTCAGCAAGAGACCCAGTACTTC
TRBV5-6	NA	TRBJ2-7	few	CASSLSAFGYEQYF	TGTGCCAGCAGCTTGTCAGCGTTTGGCTACGAGCAGTACTTC
TRBV6-1	NA	TRBJ1-4	NA	CASSDRGRTNEKLFF	TGTGCCAGCAGTGACCGGGGGCGAACTAATGAAAAACTGTTTTTT
TRBV27	NA	TRBJ1-5	few	CASSFWGSNQPQHF	TGTGCCAGCAGTTTTTGGGGTAGCAATCAGCCCCAGCATTTT
TRBV7-8	NA	TRBJ2-7	NA	CASSLSRPGGRSYEQYF	TGTGCCAGCAGCTTAAGCCGCCCCGGAGGGCGCTCCTACGAGCAGTACTTC
TRBV7-7	NA	TRBJ2-5	few	CASLESQGQETQYF	TGTGCCAGCTTAGAGAGCCAGGGACAAGAGACCCAGTACTTC
TRBV20-1	NA	TRBJ2-1	NA	CSAPVGGSYNEQFF	TGCAGTGCTCCAGTCGGGGGTTCCTACAATGAGCAGTTCTTC
TRBV24-1	TRBD1	TRBJ2-2	many	CATSDPGQGNGELFF	TGTGCCACCAGTGATCCGGGACAGGGGAACGGGGAGCTGTTTTTT
TRBV12-3/TRBV12-4	NA	TRBJ2-7	many	CASSSSYYEQYF	TGTGCCAGCAGTTCCTCGTATTACGAGCAGTACTTC
TRBV7-9	NA	TRBJ2-7	few	CASGLEGPYEQYF	TGTGCCAGCGGTCTGGAGGGTCCCTACGAGCAGTACTTC
TRBV7-9	TRBD2	TRBJ2-1	few	CASSSPLAGGDNEQFF	TGTGCCAGCAGCTCACCTTTAGCGGGAGGGGACAATGAGCAGTTCTTC
TRBV28	TRBD1	TRBJ1-1	few	CASSPDTGANTEAFF	TGTGCCAGCAGTCCGGATACAGGGGCGAACACTGAAGCTTTCTTT
TRBV5-6	TRBD1	TRBJ2-7	NA	CASSPGTGFVSYEQYF	TGTGCCAGCAGCCCCGGGACAGGGTTTGTTTCCTACGAGCAGTACTTC
TRBV18	NA	TRBJ1-1	few	CASSPGSPTEAFF	TGTGCCAGCTCACCCGGGAGCCCCACTGAAGCTTTCTTT